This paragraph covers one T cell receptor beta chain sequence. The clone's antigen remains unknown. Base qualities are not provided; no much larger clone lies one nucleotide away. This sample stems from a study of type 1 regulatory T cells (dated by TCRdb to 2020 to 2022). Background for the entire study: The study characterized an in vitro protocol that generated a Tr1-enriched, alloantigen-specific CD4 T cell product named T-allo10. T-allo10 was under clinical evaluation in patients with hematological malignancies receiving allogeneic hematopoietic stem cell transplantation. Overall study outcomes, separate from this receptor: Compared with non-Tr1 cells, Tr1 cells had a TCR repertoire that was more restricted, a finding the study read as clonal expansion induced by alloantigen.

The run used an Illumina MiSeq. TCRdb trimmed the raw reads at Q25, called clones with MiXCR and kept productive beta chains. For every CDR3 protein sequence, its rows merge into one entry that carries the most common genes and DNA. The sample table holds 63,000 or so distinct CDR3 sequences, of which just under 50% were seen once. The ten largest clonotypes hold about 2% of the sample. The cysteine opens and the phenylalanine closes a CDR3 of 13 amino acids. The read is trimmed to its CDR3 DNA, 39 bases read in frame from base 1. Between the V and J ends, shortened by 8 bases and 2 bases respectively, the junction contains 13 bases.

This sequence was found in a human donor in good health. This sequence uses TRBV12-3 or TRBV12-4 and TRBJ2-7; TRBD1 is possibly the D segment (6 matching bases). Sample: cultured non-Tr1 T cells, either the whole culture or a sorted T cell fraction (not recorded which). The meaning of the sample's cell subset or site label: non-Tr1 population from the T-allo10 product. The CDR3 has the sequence CASGRDTTYEQYF. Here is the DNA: TGTGCCAGCGGCCGGGACACCACCTACGAGCAGTACTTC.